This passage covers 9 T cell receptor beta chains from one sample sequenced in a study of beta chain features in type 1 diabetes. Investigators reverse transcribed all isolated RNA, so they sequenced expressed TCRB transcripts. Assay: immunoSEQ multiplex PCR; the TCRdb copy retains only in-frame clones and omits some. The sample contains hundreds of thousands of clones, roughly a sixth of which appear only once. The sample consisted of naive CD4+ T cells from blood. The receptors derive from a man younger than 35 in good health.

This clone was counted only a few times. The chain couples TRBV6-6 to TRBJ1-1; D not certain. The CDR3 sequence is 14 residues long. V was trimmed by 4 bases and J by 0 bases, leaving 9 bases between them. Germline V lookup: CDR1 MNHNY, CDR2 SVGAGI (reference sequence). CDR3 nucleotide sequence: TGTGCCAGCAGTTCCCTTCCCTTGAACACTGAAGCTTTCTTT. As protein: CASSSLPLNTEAFF.

As DNA, the CDR3 is TGCGCCAGCTCCTCGGGGAGTATCGTTGTCTACGAGCAGTACTTC. Protein: CASSSGSIVVYEQYF. The chain combines TRBV5-1 with TRBJ2-7, with a weak D call TRBD2 (5 bases). The V gene's germline CDR1 is SGHRS and CDR2 YFSETQ. V was shortened by 7 bases and J by 3 bases, with 20 bases between the two germline ends. The CDR3 contains 15 residues.

V is TRBV20-1 and J is TRBJ1-2; possible D gene TRBD1, 6 bases. There are 11 residues in the CDR3. V was clipped by 3 bases and J by 7 bases, with 9 bases between them. From germline, CDR1 is DFQATT and CDR2 SNEGSKA (reference sequence). CDR3 DNA sequence: TGCAGTGCTAGCCCGACAGGTGGCTACACCTTC. Amino acid sequence: CSASPTGGYTF.

In its sample, this clone was seen a few times. The chain joins TRBV7-2 to TRBJ2-1, with D unresolved. Trimming stripped 9 bases from V and 14 bases from J, with 23 bases between. Per the germline V gene, CDR1 is SGHTA and CDR2 is FQGNSA. The CDR3 covers 13 residues. In nucleotides, the CDR3 is TGTGCCAGTGCTACCGAGTCCGCTGCCACTAAGTTCTTC. Translated: CASATESAATKFF.

This clone has more than one count but fewer than ten. The chain carries TRBV9 and TRBJ1-2; D remains ambiguous. Trimming took 4 bases from V and 4 from J, leaving 11 bases between them. The CDR3 runs to 13 residues. CDR1 is SGDLS and CDR2 is YYNGEE in the germline V gene. The chain's CDR3 is CASSSGNLYGYTF. CDR3 nucleotides: TGTGCCAGCAGCTCGGGGAACCTCTATGGCTACACCTTC.

This clone occurred a few times. This chain links TRBV7-2 with TRBJ1-4, with no clear D. V was clipped by 5 bases and J by 4 bases, with 14 bases between them. Per germline, CDR1 SGHTA and CDR2 FQGNSA. The CDR3 covers 15 residues. CDR3 region: CASSAQGQLNEKLFF. Written as DNA, the CDR3 is TGTGCCAGCAGCGCCCAAGGCCAACTTAATGAAAAACTGTTTTTT.

This clone was observed a handful of times. V usage is TRBV2 and J usage is TRBJ2-2, with D perhaps matching TRBD2 (5 bases). The V gene lost 6 bases and the J gene lost 5 bases, with 13 bases spanning the gap. The CDR3 runs to 14 residues. Germline CDR1 reads SNHLY; CDR2 reads FYNNEI. The CDR3 bases are TGTGCCAGCAGACTTTCAGAGGGAACCGGGGAGCTGTTTTTT. Amino acids: CASRLSEGTGELFF.

The chain links TRBV9 to TRBJ2-1, with D tentatively TRBD1 or TRBD2 (6 bases each). The CDR3 spans 14 residues. CDR1 SGDLS and CDR2 YYNGEE come from the germline V gene. Deletions cut 0 bases from V and 9 bases from J, with 13 bases between. CDR3 region: CASSVEGGPVEQFF. CDR3 bases: TGTGCCAGCAGCGTAGAAGGGGGGCCTGTTGAGCAGTTCTTC.

This clone was picked up a small number of times. This chain joins TRBV7-9 and TRBJ2-2, with D possibly being TRBD1 or TRBD2 (5 bases each). The CDR3 length is 18 residues. Germline V gives CDR1 SEHNR, CDR2 FQNEAQ (reference sequence). Trimming left V 7 bases short and J 0 bases short, with 21 bases between. CDR3 residues: CASNPGRLKGANTGELFF. The CDR3 DNA follows: TGTGCCAGCAACCCGGGACGCTTGAAAGGGGCGAACACCGGGGAGCTGTTTTTT.